Each of the 17 T cell receptor beta chains below was sequenced from the same sample in a study of cytomegalovirus exposure and HLA in healthy donors. Measured with immunoSEQ multiplex PCR; TCRdb has only the in-frame clones, and not every one. The table shows some 140,000 clones, with around 84% occurring only once. Material: PBMCs. These receptors were collected from a human donor in good health.

The gene calls are TRBV28 and TRBJ2-1; possibly TRBD1 for D (5 bases). The CDR3 has 12 amino acids. Trimming took off 5 bases at V and 9 bases at J, with 11 bases between the two ends. Germline V gives CDR1 MDHEN, CDR2 SYDVKM. The CDR3 nucleotides read TGTGCCAGCAGTCGATTAAGGGGTGAGCAGTTCTTC. Protein product: CASSRLRGEQFF.

V gene TRBV27 combines with J gene TRBJ2-1, with 8 nucleotides matching TRBD2. This CDR3 contains 16 residues. J lost 5 bases, V lost 5 bases, and 11 bases had no gene match. CDR1 is MNHEY and CDR2 is SMNVEV in the germline V gene (reference sequence). The CDR3 loop is CASSPPGTRVHNEQFF. CDR3 bases: TGTGCCAGCAGTCCGCCGGGGACTAGGGTCCACAATGAGCAGTTCTTC.

The V and J genes are TRBV7-7 and TRBJ2-2; TRBD2 matches at 8 bases. The CDR3 loop spans 14 amino acids. Unmatched junction bases numbered 2, after V lost 3 bases and J lost 5 bases. Germline loops: CDR1 SSHAT, CDR2 FNYEAQ (reference sequence). The CDR3 sequence is CASSFGGGTGELFF. CDR3 DNA sequence: TGTGCCAGCAGCTTCGGCGGGGGGACCGGGGAGCTGTTTTTT.

This clone turned up a few times. The chain links TRBV25-1 to TRBJ2-3, with TRBD1 matching over 7 bases. CDR1 is MGHDK, CDR2 SYGVNS, per germline. The CDR3 is 13 amino acids. Losses at the gene ends were 6 bases for V and 8 bases for J; bases not matched to a gene: 8. The CDR3 DNA follows: TGTGCCAGCAGCCCTGCAGGGGGAACTACGCAGTATTTT. This translates into CASSPAGGTTQYF.

This chain uses TRBV5-1 with TRBJ2-7; TRBD1 is a possible D gene (6 bases). Germline assignment: CDR1 SGHRS and CDR2 YFSETQ. The CDR3 contains 14 residues. The V gene lost 2 bases and the J gene lost 4 bases, with 13 bases spanning the gap. The CDR3 protein is CASSFGQLDYEQYF. The CDR3 DNA is TGCGCCAGCAGCTTCGGACAGTTAGATTACGAGCAGTACTTC.

The rearrangement joins TRBV19 to TRBJ2-3; 8 nucleotides match TRBD2. This CDR3 contains 15 residues. The V segment lost 4 bases and the J segment 4 bases; nucleotides outside the gene matches: 7. CDR1 and CDR2 from the germline V gene are LNHDA and SQIVND (reference sequence). CDR3 DNA sequence: TGTGCCAGTAGTAAGCGGACTAGCCCCCCAGATACGCAGTATTTT. It translates to CASSKRTSPPDTQYF.

The chain employs TRBV9 and TRBJ2-1; TRBD2 aligns across 9 bases. V dropped 3 bases and J dropped 4; count of bases not matched to a gene: 5. The germline gives CDR1 SGDLS, CDR2 YYNGEE. The CDR3 length is 15 residues. This chain's CDR3 is CASSAGSGGYNEQFF. DNA of the CDR3: TGTGCCAGCAGCGCCGGCAGCGGGGGGTACAATGAGCAGTTCTTC.

CDR3 protein: CASSARAGKSTNEKLFF. The DNA of the CDR3 is TGCGCCAGCAGCGCGCGGGCGGGGAAATCAACTAATGAAAAACTGTTTTTT. The V call is TRBV5-1, the J call TRBJ1-4; D uncertain. CDR3 size: 17 residues. Germline V CDR1 and CDR2: SGHRS, YFSETQ. Trimming took off 4 bases at V and 0 bases at J, with 16 bases between the two ends.

In DNA form, the CDR3 reads TGTGCCAGCTCACCTATCCGGGACAGGGGGCCTGGAAACACCATATATTTT. As protein: CASSPIRDRGPGNTIYF. V usage is TRBV18 and J usage is TRBJ1-3; 12 nucleotides align to TRBD1. The CDR3 extends over 17 amino acids. V shed 3 bases and J 2 bases; nucleotides not matched to a gene: 5. The germline CDR1 and CDR2 sequences are KGHSH and LQKENI. The whole variable domain, filled in from reference TRBV18 and TRBJ1-3, reads NAGVMQNPRHLVRRRGQEARLRCSPMKGHSHVYWYRQLPEEGLKFMVYLQKENIIDESGMPKERFSAEFPKEGPSILRIQQVVRGDSAAYFCASSPIRDRGPGNTIYFGEGSWLTVV.

The chain combines TRBV2 with TRBJ2-1; TRBD2 agrees at 10 bases. CDR1 is SNHLY and CDR2 is FYNNEI in the germline V gene. This CDR3 comprises 16 residues. V was clipped by 6 bases and J by 8 bases; unmatched bases: 13. The CDR3 DNA reads TGTGCCAGCAGGGCCCGAAGCGGGAGGGCTGCGGATGAGCAGTTCTTC. Protein product: CASRARSGRAADEQFF. The variable domain in full, completed from reference TRBV2 and TRBJ2-1, reads EPEVTQTPSHQVTQMGQEVILRCVPISNHLYFYWYRQILGQKVEFLVSFYNNEISEKSEIFDDQFSVERPDGSNFTLKIRSTKLEDSAMYFCASRARSGRAADEQFFGPGTRLTVL.

The chain is built from TRBV2 and TRBJ2-7, with 8 bases aligning to TRBD1. J gave up 6 bases and V 4 bases, and 5 bases lay outside the gene matches. Germline CDR1 is SNHLY and CDR2 is FYNNEI. The CDR3 loop spans 13 amino acids. CDR3 amino acids: CASSGDRGGEQYF. The CDR3 DNA is TGTGCCAGCAGTGGAGACAGGGGCGGCGAGCAGTACTTC.

CDR3 sequence (DNA): TGTGCCAGCAGCTTGGCTCCTACGGGGGGCTACACCTTC. Translated: CASSLAPTGGYTF. The V call is TRBV5-6, the J call TRBJ1-2; the D is unclear. The CDR3 has 13 amino acids. The V gene lost 0 bases and the J gene lost 8 bases, with 11 bases spanning the gap. Looked up from germline, CDR1 is SGHDT and CDR2 is YYEEEE.

This clone was counted between two and nine times. V is TRBV2 and J is TRBJ1-1, with unresolved D. CDR3 length: 14 amino acids. Trimming shortened V by 7 bases and J by 7 bases, and 19 bases separated the two germline ends. Per the germline V gene, CDR1 is SNHLY and CDR2 is FYNNEI. CDR3 sequence reads: CASNQRPVRLEAFF. CDR3 coding DNA: TGTGCCAGCAACCAACGTCCGGTCAGGCTTGAAGCTTTCTTT. Supplemented by reference TRBV2 and TRBJ1-1, the full variable domain reads EPEVTQTPSHQVTQMGQEVILRCVPISNHLYFYWYRQILGQKVEFLVSFYNNEISEKSEIFDDQFSVERPDGSNFTLKIRSTKLEDSAMYFCASNQRPVRLEAFFGQGTRLTVV.

This clone was counted between two and nine times. This sequence joins TRBV7-6 and TRBJ2-3, with 9 bases lining up with TRBD1. The trim removed 6 bases at V and 1 base at J, leaving 5 bases unmatched. CDR3 length: 15 amino acids. The germline V gene encodes CDR1 SGHVS and CDR2 FNYEAQ. CDR3 DNA sequence: TGTGCCAGCAGGAGGACAGGGGTTGGCACAGATACGCAGTATTTT. As protein: CASRRTGVGTDTQYF.

The rearrangement uses TRBV4-3 and TRBJ2-1; a possible D gene is TRBD1 (6 bases). This CDR3 is 15 amino acids long. Germline CDR1 reads LGHNA; CDR2 reads YSLEER. V gave up 2 bases and J gave up 3 bases, with 11 bases separating them. CDR3 sequence: CASSQSQGYYNEQFF. The CDR3 DNA follows: TGCGCCAGCAGCCAATCACAGGGATACTACAATGAGCAGTTCTTC.

In its sample, this clone was seen once. V gene TRBV9 combines with J gene TRBJ1-5, with D unresolved. This CDR3 region has 16 residues. Germline CDR1 SGDLS, CDR2 YYNGEE. The V gene lost 0 bases and the J gene lost 5 bases, with 15 bases spanning the gap. The CDR3: CASSVGNGERDQPQHF. The CDR3 region has the DNA TGTGCCAGCAGCGTAGGGAATGGGGAGCGCGATCAGCCCCAGCATTTT.

This chain joins TRBV4-1 and TRBJ2-5; 12 bases match TRBD2. Per the germline V gene, CDR1 is MGHRA and CDR2 is YSYEKL. The CDR3 contains 15 residues. Trimming removed 1 base from V and 7 bases from J; junction bases left unmatched: 4. CDR3 bases: TGCGCCAGCAGCCAAGCGACTAGCGGGGGAGGGACCCAGTACTTC. This codes for CASSQATSGGGTQYF.